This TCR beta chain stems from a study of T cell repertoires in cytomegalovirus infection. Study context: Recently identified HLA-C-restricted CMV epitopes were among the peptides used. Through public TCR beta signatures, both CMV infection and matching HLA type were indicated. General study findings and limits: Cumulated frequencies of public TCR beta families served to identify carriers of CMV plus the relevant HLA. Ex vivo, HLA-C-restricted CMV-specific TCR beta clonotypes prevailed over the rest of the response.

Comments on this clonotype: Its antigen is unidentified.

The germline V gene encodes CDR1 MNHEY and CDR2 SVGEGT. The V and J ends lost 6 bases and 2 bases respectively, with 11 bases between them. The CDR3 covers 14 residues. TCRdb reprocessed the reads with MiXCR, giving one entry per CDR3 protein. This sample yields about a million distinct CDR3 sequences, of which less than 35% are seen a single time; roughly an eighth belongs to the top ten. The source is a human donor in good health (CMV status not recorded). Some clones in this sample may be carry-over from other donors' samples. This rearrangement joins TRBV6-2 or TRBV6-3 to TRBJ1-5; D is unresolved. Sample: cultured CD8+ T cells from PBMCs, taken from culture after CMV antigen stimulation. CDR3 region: CASRTKRGNQPQHF. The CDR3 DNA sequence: TGTGCCAGCAGAACCAAAAGGGGCAATCAGCCCCAGCATTTT.